These 26 T cell receptor beta chains came from one sample sequenced in a study of early T cells in non-severe SARS-CoV-2 infection. TCRdb passed the 5' RACE reads through MiXCR, listing each CDR3 protein once. The table records 25,000 to 35,000 distinct CDR3 sequences, 5.7% of them present only once. The specimen was whole blood. The receptor source for this set is an adult who was a healthcare worker with PCR-confirmed SARS-CoV-2 infection or an uninfected control (not recorded which).

The table lists this clonotype with a few counts. V gene TRBV4-1 combines with J gene TRBJ2-3; 11 positions match TRBD2. Germline CDR1 MGHRA, CDR2 YSYEKL. This CDR3 comprises 18 residues. With V trimmed by 0 bases and J by 2 bases, 7 bases remained unmatched. The CDR3 bases are TGCGCCAGCAGCCAAGATAGAACTAGCGGGAGAACCACAGATACGCAGTATTTT. As protein: CASSQDRTSGRTTDTQYF.

Many counts were recorded for this clonotype. The chain is built from TRBV19 and TRBJ2-3, with 10 bases identical to TRBD2. The V gene's germline CDR1 is LNHDA and CDR2 SQIVND (reference sequence). With 8 bases clipped from V and 3 bases from J, the junction kept 5 bases outside the gene matches. This CDR3 spans 14 amino acids. Here the CDR3 DNA reads TGTGCCAGTCGTTTTAGCGGGAGGACAGATACGCAGTATTTT. Translation gives CASRFSGRTDTQYF.

The chain links TRBV11-2 to TRBJ2-3, with 9 positions matching TRBD2. CDR3 length equals 17 residues. Looked up from germline, CDR1 is SGHAT and CDR2 is FQNNGV. V dropped 5 bases and J dropped 3; count of bases not matched to a gene: 12. The CDR3 loop reads CASSPALSGRGTDTQYF. The CDR3 DNA is TGTGCCAGCAGCCCGGCCCTTAGCGGGAGAGGGACAGATACGCAGTATTTT.

This clonotype has a handful of counts. This chain links TRBV25-1 with TRBJ1-1; D unresolved. The V and J ends lost 1 base and 5 bases respectively, with 8 bases between them. The CDR3 is 13 residues long. Germline V gene sequence: CDR1 MGHDK, CDR2 SYGVNS. The CDR3 coding sequence is TGTGCCAGCAGTGAATTTGGAGTAACTGAAGCTTTCTTT. This gives the protein CASSEFGVTEAFF.

At least ten counts were recorded for this clonotype. The chain is built from TRBV4-1 and TRBJ2-6, with D maybe TRBD1 (5 bases). CDR1 and CDR2 from the germline V gene are MGHRA and YSYEKL. V was clipped by 0 bases and J by 2 bases, with 14 bases between them. CDR3 size: 18 residues. CDR3 nucleotides: TGCGCCAGCAGCCAAGATCTGCAGGGATTCCCTGGGGCCAACGTCCTGACTTTC. This gives the protein CASSQDLQGFPGANVLTF.

This clonotype was seen many times. This chain uses TRBV27 with TRBJ2-6; D unresolved. The CDR3 length is 18 residues. Germline V gene data show CDR1 as MNHEY and CDR2 as SMNVEV (reference sequence). Trimming took 2 bases from V and 2 from J, leaving 16 bases between them. CDR3 loop: CASSLSVGLPPGANVLTF. The CDR3, as DNA: TGTGCCAGCAGTTTAAGTGTGGGCCTCCCCCCTGGGGCCAACGTCCTGACTTTC.

There are many counts of this clonotype. The chain joins TRBV19 to TRBJ1-4, with 8 bases matching TRBD1. Germline V gives CDR1 LNHDA, CDR2 SQIVND (reference sequence). The CDR3 is 15 amino acids. The J segment lost 5 bases and the V segment lost 6 bases, leaving 8 bases of the junction unmatched. CDR3 sequence: CASSRMDRENEKLFF. Written as DNA, the CDR3 is TGTGCCAGTAGCCGCATGGACAGGGAGAATGAAAAACTGTTTTTT.

This clonotype occurred many times. The chain recombines TRBV9 with TRBJ1-6; D may be TRBD1 (5 bases). Germline V gene lookup returns CDR1 SGDLS and CDR2 YYNGEE. Trimming removed 3 bases from V and 8 bases from J, with 12 bases in between. The CDR3 extends over 14 amino acids. The CDR3 is CASSARPQDSPLHF. The CDR3 DNA reads TGTGCCAGCAGCGCACGACCACAGGATTCACCCCTCCACTTT. The full variable domain, in which reference TRBV9 and TRBJ1-6 provide the parts outside the CDR3, is DSGVTQTPKHLITATGQRVTLRCSPRSGDLSVYWYQQSLDQGLQFLIQYYNGEERAKGNILERFSAQQFPDLHSELNLSSLELGDSALYFCASSARPQDSPLHFGNGTRLTVT.

This clonotype was seen repeatedly, ten times or more. This chain joins TRBV4-1 and TRBJ2-2; tentatively, D is TRBD1 or TRBD2 (5 bases each). This CDR3 region has 15 residues. In germline, CDR1 is MGHRA, CDR2 YSYEKL. Trimming took off 1 base at V and 7 bases at J, with 13 bases between the two ends. CDR3 amino acids: CASSQAGRTGGELFF. DNA of the CDR3: TGCGCCAGCAGCCAAGCGGGGAGAACAGGCGGGGAGCTGTTTTTT.

At least ten counts were recorded for this clonotype. The V gene is TRBV6-6, the J gene TRBJ1-3; tentatively, D is TRBD1 (5 bases). The CDR3 has 15 amino acids. CDR1 and CDR2 (germline): MNHNY, SVGAGI (reference sequence). V lost 5 bases and J lost 3, with 14 bases in between. The CDR3 loop is CASSQTSGSGNTIYF. CDR3 bases: TGTGCCAGCAGTCAAACGTCAGGGAGTGGAAACACCATATATTTT.

This clonotype occurred many times. The CDR3 sequence is CATSARTGAAYGYTF. CDR3 coding DNA: TGTGCCACCAGTGCTCGGACAGGGGCAGCCTATGGCTACACCTTC. This rearrangement joins TRBV24-1 to TRBJ1-2; 9 nucleotides match TRBD1. The ends lost 5 bases at V and 4 bases at J; junction bases unmatched: 7. Germline V gene lookup returns CDR1 KGHDR and CDR2 SFDVKD. There are 15 residues in the CDR3.

Many counts were recorded for this clonotype. The chain carries TRBV10-3 and TRBJ2-3; 7 nucleotides line up with TRBD2. Trimming cost V 2 bases and J 2 bases; bases outside gene matches: 10. In germline, CDR1 is ENHRY, CDR2 SYGVKD. This CDR3 spans 17 amino acids. The CDR3 sequence is CAISEPNSGSITDTQYF. DNA of the CDR3: TGTGCCATCAGTGAGCCAAATAGCGGGTCCATCACAGATACGCAGTATTTT.

The chain has TRBV9 and TRBJ2-5, with 7 bases matching TRBD2. Germline V gene lookup returns CDR1 SGDLS and CDR2 YYNGEE. The CDR3 covers 15 residues. The ends lost 2 bases at V and 5 bases at J; junction bases unmatched: 9. The CDR3 reads CASSVWEGPGETQYF. CDR3 nucleotide sequence: TGTGCCAGCAGCGTTTGGGAGGGCCCAGGGGAGACCCAGTACTTC.

This clonotype has at least ten counts. The chain combines TRBV14 with TRBJ2-1; 10 positions agree with TRBD2. Germline V CDR1 and CDR2: SGHDN, FVKESK. The V gene end was trimmed by 3 bases and the J gene end by 4 bases; junction bases not matched to a gene: 6. The CDR3 length is 16 residues. The CDR3 region has the DNA TGTGCCAGCAGCCAGGTTACTAGCGGGACGTACAATGAGCAGTTCTTC. It specifies CASSQVTSGTYNEQFF.

This clonotype was detected a few times. The rearrangement links TRBV28 to TRBJ2-5, with TRBD2 as a possible D gene (5 bases). The CDR3 runs to 15 residues. Germline V gives CDR1 MDHEN, CDR2 SYDVKM. The V and J ends lost 5 bases and 2 bases respectively, with 15 bases between them. The CDR3 loop reads CASSVHTTKQETQYF. The DNA of the CDR3 is TGTGCCAGCAGTGTACATACGACTAAGCAAGAGACCCAGTACTTC.

The chain is built from TRBV12-3 or TRBV12-4 and TRBJ2-5; the D is unclear. The CDR3 runs to 13 residues. Deletions cut 1 base from V and 0 bases from J, with 3 bases between. CDR3 in amino acids: CASSLGNQETQYF. As DNA, the CDR3 is TGTGCCAGCAGTTTAGGTAACCAAGAGACCCAGTACTTC.

Concerning this clonotype itself: A much larger clone is a single base away; this may be a read error. V and J are TRBV2 and TRBJ2-3; TRBD1 agrees at 7 bases. In germline, CDR1 is SNHLY, CDR2 FYNNEI. CDR3 length: 16 residues. J gave up 3 bases and V 4 bases, and 10 bases lay outside the gene matches. The DNA for the CDR3 is TGTGCCAGCAGTGTAGCGAGCAGGGGGTTGACAGATACGCAGTATTTT. It translates to CASSVASRGLTDTQYF.

This clonotype has a count of ten or more. V gene TRBV27 combines with J gene TRBJ1-2; a weak D match, TRBD1 (6 bases). CDR1 is MNHEY and CDR2 is SMNVEV in the germline V gene (reference sequence). V lost 0 bases, J lost 7 bases, and 15 bases lay in between. The CDR3 is made up of 15 amino acids. The CDR3 reads CASSLSRTQGSGYTF. CDR3 nucleotide sequence: TGTGCCAGCAGTTTATCCCGGACCCAGGGGTCTGGCTACACCTTC.

The chain links TRBV11-2 to TRBJ2-5; 8 bases line up with TRBD1. The CDR3 sequence is 15 residues long. V was clipped by 4 bases and J by 4 bases; unmatched bases: 8. The germline V gene encodes CDR1 SGHAT and CDR2 FQNNGV. The CDR3 DNA reads TGTGCCAGCAGCTCTACAGGGGGGCCGCGAGAGACCCAGTACTTC. Translation: CASSSTGGPRETQYF.

In regard to this clonotype: Being one base from a much bigger clone, this may be a read error. V is TRBV6-5 and J is TRBJ2-5; possibly TRBD2 for D (6 bases). The CDR3 contains 15 residues. The germline V gene has CDR1 MNHEY and CDR2 SVGAGI. CDR3 in amino acids: CAGSQTGGEQETQYF. In nucleotides, the CDR3 is TGTGCCGGCAGTCAAACCGGAGGGGAACAAGAGACCCAGTACTTC.

The chain links TRBV7-2 to TRBJ2-5; D is unclear. CDR3 length: 12 residues. V lost 5 bases and J 1 base, leaving 5 bases between the germline ends. Looked up from germline, CDR1 is SGHTA and CDR2 is FQGNSA. CDR3 DNA: TGTGCCAGCAGCCCCCGCCAAGAGACCCAGTACTTC. Translated: CASSPRQETQYF.

This clonotype occurred many times. The V and J genes are TRBV5-1 and TRBJ2-7; 7 bases align to TRBD1. The V and J ends lost 4 bases and 5 bases, in that order; junction bases with no gene match: 9. This CDR3 region has 14 residues. Germline assignment: CDR1 SGHRS and CDR2 YFSETQ. Written as DNA, the CDR3 is TGCGCCAGCAGCGCCCGACAGGGCCGGGACGAGCAGTACTTC. It specifies CASSARQGRDEQYF.

This clonotype was found many times. V and J are TRBV2 and TRBJ2-1; D unclear. The V end lost 4 bases, the J end lost 7 bases, and 11 bases lay between the germline ends. This CDR3 is built from 13 residues. CDR1 is SNHLY and CDR2 is FYNNEI in the germline V gene. The CDR3 sequence: CASSGMAVNEQFF. CDR3 sequence (DNA): TGTGCCAGCAGTGGTATGGCGGTTAATGAGCAGTTCTTC. The whole variable domain, remainder taken from reference TRBV2 and TRBJ2-1, is EPEVTQTPSHQVTQMGQEVILRCVPISNHLYFYWYRQILGQKVEFLVSFYNNEISEKSEIFDDQFSVERPDGSNFTLKIRSTKLEDSAMYFCASSGMAVNEQFFGPGTRLTVL.

Many counts were recorded for this clonotype. The V and J genes are TRBV18 and TRBJ2-2, with 10 bases identical to TRBD1. J gave up 2 bases and V 9 bases, and 3 bases lay outside the gene matches. CDR3 size: 14 residues. Germline V gene lookup returns CDR1 KGHSH and CDR2 LQKENI. CDR3 protein: CASSTGGNTGELFF. The CDR3 DNA sequence: TGTGCCAGTTCGACAGGGGGCAACACCGGGGAGCTGTTTTTT.

This clonotype was seen at least ten times. The chain recombines TRBV7-2 with TRBJ1-4, with no clear D. Germline V CDR1 and CDR2: SGHTA, FQGNSA. Trimming removed 1 base at V and 7 bases at J, with 13 bases between. CDR3 length: 15 residues. CDR3 sequence: CASSLVGSSGEKLFF. The CDR3 nucleotides read TGTGCCAGCAGCTTAGTGGGTAGCTCGGGTGAAAAACTGTTTTTT.

This clonotype showed up many times. The chain combines TRBV24-1 with TRBJ2-2; possibly TRBD1 for D (6 bases). The CDR3 loop spans 15 amino acids. CDR1 KGHDR and CDR2 SFDVKD come from the germline V gene. V was trimmed by 4 bases and J by 6 bases, leaving 14 bases between them. The CDR3 loop reads CATSDLQGLAGELFF. The CDR3 coding sequence is TGTGCCACCAGTGACCTACAGGGTTTGGCCGGGGAGCTGTTTTTT.